The source of this T cell receptor (beta chain) is a study of early T cells in non-severe SARS-CoV-2 infection. General study results and limits: Lookups in VDJdb leaned toward anti-spike CD8 responses and missed private and CD4 specificities.

This clonotype occurred many times. Its antigen is as yet unknown. Unique molecular identifiers (one per individual cDNA molecule) were attached. TCRdb called the 5' RACE reads again in MiXCR, with one record for every CDR3 protein. The repertoire includes tens of thousands of distinct CDR3 sequences, around 9% of them detected once, and around 20% sits in the top ten. The germline V gene has CDR1 SGHVS and CDR2 FQNEAQ. Trimming took off 5 bases at V and 6 bases at J, with 13 bases between the two ends. The CDR3 has 14 residues. V and J are TRBV7-8 and TRBJ1-4, with D possibly TRBD1 on 6 matching bases. Sequenced material: whole blood. This clonotype was obtained from an adult who was a healthcare worker with PCR-confirmed SARS-CoV-2 infection or an uninfected control (not recorded which). In DNA form, the CDR3 reads TGTGCCAGCAGCCTCGGGGCAGGGGATGAAAAACTGTTTTTT. Translating gives CASSLGAGDEKLFF.